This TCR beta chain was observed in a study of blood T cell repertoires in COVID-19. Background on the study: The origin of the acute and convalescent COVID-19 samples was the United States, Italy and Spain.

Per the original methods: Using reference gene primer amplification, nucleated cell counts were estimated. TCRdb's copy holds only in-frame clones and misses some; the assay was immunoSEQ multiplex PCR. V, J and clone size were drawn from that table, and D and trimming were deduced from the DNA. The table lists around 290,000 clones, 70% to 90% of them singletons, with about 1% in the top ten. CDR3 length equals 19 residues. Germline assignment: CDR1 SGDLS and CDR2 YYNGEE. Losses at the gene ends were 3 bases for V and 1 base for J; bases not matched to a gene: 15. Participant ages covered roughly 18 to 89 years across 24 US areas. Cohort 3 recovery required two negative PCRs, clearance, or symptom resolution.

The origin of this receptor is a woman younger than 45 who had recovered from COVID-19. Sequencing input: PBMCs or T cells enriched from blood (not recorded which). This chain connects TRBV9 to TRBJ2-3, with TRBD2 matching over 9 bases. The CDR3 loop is CASSAEGLAGSMGTDTQYF. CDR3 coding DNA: TGTGCCAGCAGCGCCGAAGGGCTAGCGGGGAGCATGGGCACAGATACGCAGTATTTT.